These T cell receptor beta chains were read from a single sample in a study of blood T cell repertoires in COVID-19. TCRdb's copy holds only in-frame clones and misses some; the assay was immunoSEQ multiplex PCR. The sample yields around 100,000 clones, approximately 87% seen once. Sequencing was performed on peripheral blood. The source of these receptors is a human donor with acute or convalescent COVID-19. The donor label of this sample is uncertain. Each CDR3 is given with its conserved first and last residue. D genes are given only for firm matches. For some rows the clone size is stated as once, few or many, or as a class when expanded; others skip it.

TRBD1	-	TRBV5-1	TRBJ1-2	TGCGCCAGCAGCCCCGGGACAGGGGGCTACTATGGCTACACCTTC	CASSPGTGGYYGYTF
TRBD1	once	TRBV28	TRBJ1-4	TGTGCCAGCAGTTCCGGGACAGTGGAAAAACTGTTTTTT	CASSSGTVEKLFF
-	-	TRBV21-1	TRBJ2-3	TGTGCCAGCAGCAAAAAGGACAGACCAGTCTTGGATACGCAGTATTTT	CASSKKDRPVLDTQYF
TRBD1	-	TRBV3-1/TRBV3-2	TRBJ2-7	TGTGCCAGCCGGGACAGTTCCTACGAGCAGTACTTC	CASRDSSYEQYF
-	-	TRBV9	TRBJ2-2	TGTGCCAGCAGCCTGAGACAGGATAGTACCGGGGAGCTGTTTTTT	CASSLRQDSTGELFF
-	-	TRBV12-3/TRBV12-4	TRBJ2-4	TGTGCCAGCAGTTTTAATAACGGTAACATTCAGTACTTC	CASSFNNGNIQYF
-	-	TRBV2	TRBJ2-2	TGTGCCAGCAGTGACAGGGGACAAACCGGGGAGCTGTTTTTT	CASSDRGQTGELFF
TRBD1	-	TRBV3-1/TRBV3-2	TRBJ1-2	TGTGCCAGCAGCCATACCGCAGGGGGCAAGGGTGGCTACACCTTC	CASSHTAGGKGGYTF
TRBD1	few	TRBV5-4	TRBJ1-2	TGTGCCAGCAGCGATATTGGGACAGGGGTTTATGGCTACACCTTC	CASSDIGTGVYGYTF
TRBD1	once	TRBV4-2	TRBJ1-6	TGTGCCAGCAGCCGCCTAGAAGGGACAGGGGGAAATTCACCCCTCCACTTT	CASSRLEGTGGNSPLHF
-	-	TRBV7-2	TRBJ2-7	TGTGCCAGCAGACCACTACCCGGGAAGCTAAGTTACGAGCAGTACTTC	CASRPLPGKLSYEQYF